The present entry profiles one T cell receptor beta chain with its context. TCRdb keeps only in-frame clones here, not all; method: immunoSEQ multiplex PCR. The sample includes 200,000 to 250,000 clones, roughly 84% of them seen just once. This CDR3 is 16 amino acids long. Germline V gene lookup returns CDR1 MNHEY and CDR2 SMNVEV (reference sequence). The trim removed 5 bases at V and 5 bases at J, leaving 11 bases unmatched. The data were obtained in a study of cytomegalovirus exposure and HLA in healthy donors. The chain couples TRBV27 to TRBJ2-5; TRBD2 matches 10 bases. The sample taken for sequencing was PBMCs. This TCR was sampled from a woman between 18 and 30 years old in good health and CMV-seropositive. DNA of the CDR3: TGTGCCAGCAGTAGGTACGGGACTAGCGCCGTCGAGACCCAGTACTTC. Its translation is CASSRYGTSAVETQYF.